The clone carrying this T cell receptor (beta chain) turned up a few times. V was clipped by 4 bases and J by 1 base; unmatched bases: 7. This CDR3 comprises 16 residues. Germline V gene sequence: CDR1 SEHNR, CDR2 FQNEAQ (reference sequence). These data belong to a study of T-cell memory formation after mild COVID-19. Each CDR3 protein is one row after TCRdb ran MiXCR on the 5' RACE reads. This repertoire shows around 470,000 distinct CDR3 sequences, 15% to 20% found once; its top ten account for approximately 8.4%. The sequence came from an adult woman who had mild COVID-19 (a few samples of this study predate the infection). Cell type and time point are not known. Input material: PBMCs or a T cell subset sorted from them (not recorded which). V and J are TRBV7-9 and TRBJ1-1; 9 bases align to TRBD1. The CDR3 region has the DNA TGTGCCAGCAGCTCGATCGTGGGACAGGGGAACACTGAAGCTTTCTTT. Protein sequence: CASSSIVGQGNTEAFF.